A selection of T cell receptor beta chains follows, all from one sample in a study of identical twins. TCRdb analysed the 5' RACE reads with MiXCR anew, one entry per CDR3 protein. The top ten hold around 0.48% of the sample, which has 450,000 to 600,000 distinct CDR3 sequences, under 25% seen once. These data also featured in a second study, about yellow fever vaccine responses in identical twins.

Material for sequencing was CD4+ T cells sorted from blood. These receptors all come from a woman aged 18-29 years in good health. The CDR3 runs from the conserved cysteine through the conserved F or W. A D gene is named only where the DNA matches it firmly. Clone size appears in some rows only: once, few, many, or a class for an expanded clone.

v_call	d_call	j_call	clone_size	cdr3_aa	cdr3_nt
TRBV18	.	TRBJ2-2	.	CASTAVQNTGELFF	TGTGCCTCCACAGCGGTTCAGAACACCGGGGAGCTGTTTTTT
TRBV5-1	.	TRBJ2-3	few	CASSLNRIGSTDTQYF	TGCGCCAGCAGCTTAAACAGGATCGGGTCCACAGATACGCAGTATTTT
TRBV28	TRBD2	TRBJ2-1	.	CASRLRRGGGYNEQFF	TGTGCCAGCAGGCTACGACGGGGGGGCGGGTACAATGAGCAGTTCTTC
TRBV12-3/TRBV12-4	TRBD2	TRBJ2-1	few	CASSSSSGSSYNEQFF	TGTGCCAGCAGTTCCTCTAGCGGGAGCTCCTACAATGAGCAGTTCTTC
TRBV29-1	.	TRBJ1-2	.	CSVEGDTFGYGYTF	TGCAGCGTTGAAGGGGACACTTTTGGCTATGGCTACACCTTC
TRBV20-1	TRBD2	TRBJ2-1	.	CSARATGAGGYNEQFF	TGCAGTGCTAGAGCCACCGGAGCGGGGGGGTACAATGAGCAGTTCTTC
TRBV20-1	.	TRBJ1-4	few	CSAQQGSEKLFF	TGCAGTGCTCAACAGGGATCTGAAAAACTGTTTTTT
TRBV19	.	TRBJ2-1	.	CASSIYRDNEQFF	TGTGCCAGTAGTATTTACAGAGACAATGAGCAGTTCTTC
TRBV24-1	TRBD1	TRBJ2-5	.	CATSDVTGYSETQYF	TGTGCCACCAGTGATGTGACAGGGTATTCGGAGACCCAGTACTTC
TRBV7-9	TRBD1	TRBJ1-1	.	CASIRTGAISVNTEAFF	TGTGCCAGCATCAGGACAGGCGCCATATCTGTGAACACTGAAGCTTTCTTT
TRBV28	TRBD2	TRBJ2-1	.	CASSPRRLREGGQFF	TGTGCCAGCAGTCCTCGGAGGTTGCGGGAGGGAGGGCAGTTCTTC
TRBV20-1	TRBD2	TRBJ2-1	.	CSARQMPPGTSGVYNEQFF	TGCAGTGCTAGGCAGATGCCTCCCGGGACTAGCGGGGTATACAATGAGCAGTTCTTC
TRBV28	TRBD2	TRBJ2-7	.	CASSLAGGDYEQYF	TGTGCCAGCAGTTTAGCGGGGGGGGACTACGAGCAGTACTTC
TRBV27	TRBD1	TRBJ2-7	.	CASTHAGQGSYEQYF	TGTGCCAGTACCCATGCGGGACAGGGCTCCTACGAGCAGTACTTC
TRBV7-9	.	TRBJ2-4	.	CASSLWGENIQYF	TGTGCCAGCAGCTTATGGGGGGAAAACATTCAGTACTTC
TRBV27	TRBD2	TRBJ2-2	.	CASSFRASGPKAGGELFF	TGTGCCAGCAGTTTTAGGGCTAGCGGACCTAAGGCTGGCGGGGAGCTGTTTTTT
TRBV7-9	.	TRBJ2-1	.	CASSPNSGRGDYNEQFF	TGTGCCAGCAGCCCTAACTCTGGGCGGGGAGACTACAATGAGCAGTTCTTC
TRBV12-3/TRBV12-4	.	TRBJ1-1	few	CASGGRDTEAFF	TGTGCCAGCGGGGGCCGGGACACTGAAGCTTTCTTT
TRBV3-1	.	TRBJ2-3	few	CASSLLGSADTQYF	TGTGCCAGCAGCCTGCTAGGGTCGGCAGATACGCAGTATTTT
TRBV3-1	.	TRBJ2-3	few	CASSQFENTQYF	TGTGCCAGCAGCCAATTCGAGAATACGCAGTATTTT
TRBV12-3/TRBV12-4	.	TRBJ1-5	many	CASSLNYINQPQHF	TGTGCCAGCAGTTTAAATTATATCAATCAGCCCCAGCATTTT
TRBV10-2	TRBD1	TRBJ2-5	.	CASSGQGETQYF	TGCGCCAGCAGTGGACAGGGGGAGACCCAGTACTTC
TRBV28	TRBD2	TRBJ2-3	.	CASNPASGRVGDTQYF	TGTGCCAGCAACCCTGCTAGCGGGAGGGTAGGAGATACGCAGTATTTT
TRBV20-1	TRBD1	TRBJ1-2	.	CSAFEGARGYTF	TGCAGTGCGTTCGAGGGGGCGCGGGGCTACACCTTC
TRBV7-8	TRBD1	TRBJ1-1	many	CASSTRTGVNTEAFF	TGTGCCAGCAGCACGCGGACAGGAGTGAACACTGAAGCTTTCTTT
TRBV7-6	TRBD1	TRBJ1-2	.	CASSSTTGRGGYTF	TGTGCCAGCAGCTCTACGACAGGGCGGGGCGGCTACACCTTC
TRBV24-1	TRBD1	TRBJ2-1	few	CATAVDRGVYNEQFF	TGTGCCACCGCCGTGGACAGGGGGGTCTACAATGAGCAGTTCTTC
TRBV12-3/TRBV12-4	.	TRBJ2-7	.	CASSSGRDTTYEQYF	TGTGCCAGCAGTTCCGGCCGGGACACCACCTACGAGCAGTACTTC
TRBV5-1	.	TRBJ2-1	.	CASASLSGEIDEQFF	TGCGCCAGCGCAAGTCTTTCGGGGGAGATAGATGAGCAGTTCTTC
TRBV18	.	TRBJ2-4	.	CASSPRPPGTLAKNIQYF	TGTGCCAGCTCACCACGGCCCCCTGGGACATTAGCCAAAAACATTCAGTACTTC
TRBV15	.	TRBJ2-7	.	CATSRGGGRGGYEQYF	TGTGCCACCAGCAGAGGGGGGGGTCGAGGGGGATACGAGCAGTACTTC
TRBV20-1	TRBD2	TRBJ2-1	few	CSAKSGIAGGIYNEQFF	TGCAGTGCTAAAAGCGGGATAGCGGGGGGGATTTACAATGAGCAGTTCTTC
TRBV29-1	.	TRBJ2-1	.	CSVEKGNNEQFF	TGCAGCGTTGAAAAAGGGAACAATGAGCAGTTCTTC
TRBV5-1	.	TRBJ2-1	.	CASSLVPGRGEDEQFF	TGCGCCAGCAGCTTGGTGCCGGGGCGGGGAGAGGATGAGCAGTTCTTC
TRBV3-1	TRBD2	TRBJ2-7	.	CASSQGSLAGVPEQYF	TGTGCCAGCAGCCAAGGGTCCCTAGCGGGAGTACCCGAGCAGTACTTC
TRBV20-1	.	TRBJ2-2	few	CSASDGRSTGELFF	TGCAGTGCTTCGGACGGACGGTCCACCGGGGAGCTGTTTTTT
TRBV6-5	.	TRBJ1-1	few	CASSYSDGMNTEAFF	TGTGCCAGCAGTTACTCTGACGGGATGAACACTGAAGCTTTCTTT
TRBV24-1	TRBD1	TRBJ1-5	few	CATSDSRGHTTFNQPQHF	TGTGCCACCAGTGATTCCAGGGGGCATACTACTTTCAATCAGCCCCAGCATTTT
TRBV4-1	.	TRBJ2-6	once	CASSQVGTGSWANVLTF	TGCGCCAGCAGCCAAGTAGGTACGGGCAGCTGGGCCAACGTCCTGACTTTC
TRBV10-3	.	TRBJ1-2	.	CAISGTTYGYTF	TGTGCCATCAGTGGAACGACGTATGGCTACACCTTC
TRBV11-3	.	TRBJ2-3	few	CASSLDVITDTQYF	TGTGCCAGCAGCTTAGATGTAATCACAGATACGCAGTATTTT
TRBV4-2	TRBD2	TRBJ2-5	.	CASSQAASGGLQETQYF	TGTGCCAGCAGCCAAGCTGCTAGCGGGGGCCTCCAAGAGACCCAGTACTTC
TRBV7-2	TRBD2	TRBJ2-5	few	CASSSRLAGSQETQYF	TGTGCCAGCAGCTCTAGACTAGCGGGGTCCCAAGAGACCCAGTACTTC
TRBV9	.	TRBJ1-2	few	CASSVQSANYGYTF	TGTGCCAGCAGCGTACAGAGCGCTAACTATGGCTACACCTTC
TRBV12-5	TRBD1	TRBJ2-4	.	CASGFQQGIVLFLAKNIQYF	TGTGCTAGTGGTTTCCAACAGGGGATCGTGTTGTTTTTAGCCAAAAACATTCAGTACTTC
TRBV7-2	TRBD2	TRBJ2-2	.	CASTPPVLAGAGELFF	TGTGCCAGCACCCCCCCCGTACTAGCGGGAGCCGGGGAGCTGTTTTTT
TRBV2	.	TRBJ1-1	.	CASSDWSENTEAFF	TGTGCCAGCAGTGACTGGTCGGAGAACACTGAAGCTTTCTTT
TRBV20-1	TRBD1	TRBJ2-3	.	CSATILGREGAGTDTQYF	TGCAGTGCTACGATCCTAGGGCGAGAGGGGGCAGGAACAGATACGCAGTATTTT
TRBV28	TRBD1	TRBJ2-1	few	CASSLSLVTGAYEQFF	TGTGCCAGCAGTTTAAGTTTGGTGACAGGGGCCTATGAGCAGTTCTTC